These 27 T cell receptor beta chains came from one sample sequenced in a study of cytomegalovirus exposure and HLA in healthy donors. PCR employed 60 Vbeta and 13 Jbeta primers. TCRdb's table, derived via immunoSEQ multiplex PCR, lists solely in-frame clones and lacks some. The table lists 150,000 to 200,000 clones, around 77% of them singletons. Sequencing used PBMCs. Every receptor here comes from a man aged 35 to 55 in good health and CMV-seronegative.

The chain has TRBV28 and TRBJ1-1; no reliable D call. V lost 6 bases and J lost 0, with 14 bases in between. The CDR3 covers 15 residues. The V gene's germline CDR1 is MDHEN and CDR2 SYDVKM. CDR3 in DNA: TGTGCCAGCAGCACCGCCACTTCGGTGAACACTGAAGCTTTCTTT. Translated: CASSTATSVNTEAFF.

This clone has just one count. This chain uses TRBV11-3 with TRBJ2-7; D possibly corresponds to TRBD1 (5 bases). Trimming removed 5 bases at V and 3 bases at J, with 11 bases between. Germline V gene data show CDR1 as SGHNT and CDR2 as YENEEA. The CDR3 covers 13 residues. The CDR3 is CASSPHRFYEQYV. The CDR3 nucleotides are TGTGCCAGCAGCCCCCACAGGTTCTACGAGCAGTACGTC.

The V call is TRBV7-3, the J call TRBJ2-3; 8 positions agree with TRBD1. Trimming removed 5 bases from V and 2 bases from J; junction bases left unmatched: 6. This CDR3 is built from 15 residues. From germline, CDR1 is SGHTA and CDR2 FQGTGA. CDR3 nucleotide sequence: TGTGCCAGCAGCCTAAGGACAGGGACCACAGATACGCAGTATTTT. This sequence encodes CASSLRTGTTDTQYF. Using reference TRBV7-3 and TRBJ2-3 for the parts outside the CDR3, the full variable domain is GAGVSQTPSNKVTEKGKYVELRCDPISGHTALYWYRQSLGQGPEFLIYFQGTGAADDSGLPNDRFFAVRPEGSVSTLKIQRTERGDSAVYLCASSLRTGTTDTQYFGPGTRLTVL.

This chain connects TRBV7-6 to TRBJ2-2; D call uncertain. This CDR3 region has 13 residues. CDR1 SGHVS and CDR2 FNYEAQ come from the germline V gene. The ends were cut back, 4 bases at V and 5 bases at J, with 8 bases in the middle. The CDR3 spells CASSSSVTGELFF. For the CDR3, the DNA is TGTGCCAGCAGCTCCTCAGTGACCGGGGAGCTGTTTTTT.

This clone was detected only a few times. The chain has TRBV6-1 and TRBJ2-3; TRBD1 might be the D (5 bases). Germline V gives CDR1 MNHNS, CDR2 SASEGT. V dropped 5 bases and J dropped 6 bases, with 12 bases sitting between them. The CDR3 runs 13 residues. As DNA, the CDR3 is TGTGCCAGCAGTAGGGGCGGAGCGGATACGCAGTATTTT. Protein product: CASSRGGADTQYF.

This chain uses TRBV7-8 with TRBJ1-5; tentative D call: TRBD1 (5 bases). Deletions cut 0 bases from V and 4 bases from J, with 10 bases between. The germline gives CDR1 SGHVS, CDR2 FQNEAQ. There are 15 residues in the CDR3. CDR3 in DNA: TGTGCCAGCAGCTTAGCTGGGGGGAATAATCAGCCCCAGCATTTT. This gives the protein CASSLAGGNNQPQHF.

The chain recombines TRBV2 with TRBJ2-7, with D possibly matching TRBD1 (7 bases). The germline V and J ends were trimmed by 3 bases and 0 bases, with 12 bases remaining between them. Per the germline V gene, CDR1 is SNHLY and CDR2 is FYNNEI. The CDR3 covers 15 residues. The CDR3 nucleotides are TGTGCCAGCAGTGAGTCCAGGGGGGACTCCTACGAGCAGTACTTC. Amino acid sequence: CASSESRGDSYEQYF.

About this clone: The junction differs from germline at one of its ends, possibly a read error. CDR3 DNA: TGTGCCAGTACCCCCCCGGGTCCTAGCGGGAGGAACAAAAACAGTCAGTACTTC. This encodes CASTPPGPSGRNKNSQYF. The gene calls are TRBV19 and TRBJ2-4; 11 bases are a match to TRBD2. The CDR3 is 18 residues long. The V gene's germline CDR1 is LNHDA and CDR2 SQIVND (reference sequence).

The CDR3 DNA follows: TGTGCCAGCAGCAGGGACACTTTACACATCGAGCAGTACGTC. Translating it yields CASSRDTLHIEQYV. This chain links TRBV21-1 with TRBJ2-7; TRBD1 is taken as the D call from the table, unchecked against the DNA. TRBV21-1 constitutes a pseudogene. The CDR3 has 14 residues.

The V call is TRBV30, the J call TRBJ2-7, with 7 bases identical to TRBD1. The germline V gene has CDR1 GTSNPN and CDR2 SVGIG (reference sequence). This CDR3 contains 12 residues. J lost 4 bases, V lost 6 bases, and 6 bases had no gene match. CDR3 nucleotides: TGTGCCTGTTCCCCGGGACAGTACGAGCAGTACTTC. Translating gives CACSPGQYEQYF.

The chain joins TRBV21-1 to TRBJ2-5; the table assigns TRBD1, which was not confirmed against the DNA. TRBV21-1 is flagged as a pseudogene. This CDR3 has 13 residues. The CDR3 is CASISRTVETQYF. DNA for the CDR3: TGTGCCAGCATAAGCAGGACAGTGGAGACCCAGTACTTC.

The chain joins TRBV7-2 to TRBJ2-7, with 7 bases lining up with TRBD1. This CDR3 spans 15 amino acids. Germline V gene data show CDR1 as SGHTA and CDR2 as FQGNSA. V gave up 1 base and J gave up 2 bases; unmatched junction bases: 5. CDR3 bases: TGTGCCAGCAGCTTAGATCGGCAGGGGGCCTACGAGCAGTACTTC. Protein sequence: CASSLDRQGAYEQYF.

A single count supports this clone. The chain links TRBV7-8 to TRBJ2-1, with D tentatively TRBD2 (6 bases). Germline CDR1 is SGHVS and CDR2 is FQNEAQ. V lost 6 bases to trimming and J lost 2 bases, with 17 bases between them. This CDR3 spans 16 amino acids. The CDR3 bases are TGTGCCAGCAGTTCTTGGGACTTCAACACCTACAATGAGCAGTTCTTC. This gives the protein CASSSWDFNTYNEQFF.

The chain uses TRBV9 and TRBJ2-7, with 7 bases aligning to TRBD2. V lost 0 bases to trimming and J lost 0 bases; unmatched junction nucleotides: 6. CDR1 is SGDLS, CDR2 YYNGEE, per germline. This CDR3 is built from 16 residues. The CDR3 bases are TGTGCCAGCAGCGTAGGGGGTAGCGGGCTCTCCTACGAGCAGTACTTC. This sequence encodes CASSVGGSGLSYEQYF. Combining the CDR3 with reference TRBV9 and TRBJ2-7 gives the whole variable domain DSGVTQTPKHLITATGQRVTLRCSPRSGDLSVYWYQQSLDQGLQFLIQYYNGEERAKGNILERFSAQQFPDLHSELNLSSLELGDSALYFCASSVGGSGLSYEQYFGPGTRLTVT.

CDR3 nucleotides: TGTGCCAGCAGCGCCAACTGGAACACCGGGGAGCTGTTTTTT. It yields the protein CASSANWNTGELFF. The chain links TRBV9 to TRBJ2-2; D gene unclear. Germline V gives CDR1 SGDLS, CDR2 YYNGEE. This CDR3 is built from 14 residues. Trimming pared 3 bases from V and 1 base from J, leaving 7 bases between.

This clone was recorded only once. The J gene is TRBJ1-6, the V gene TRBV4-1; D remains unclear. The CDR3 spans 15 residues. Trimming cost V 0 bases and J 10 bases, with 13 bases left between them. The germline gives CDR1 MGHRA, CDR2 YSYEKL. As DNA, the CDR3 is TGCGCCAGCAGCCAAGAAGGAAACAGTTACTCACCCCTCCACTTT. Translated, it gives CASSQEGNSYSPLHF.

CDR3 protein: CASGSRGGQETQYF. The CDR3 DNA follows: TGTGCCAGCGGTAGTAGAGGGGGCCAAGAGACCCAGTACTTC. The chain carries TRBV5-4 and TRBJ2-5, with D possibly TRBD1 on 6 matching bases. The germline V gene encodes CDR1 SGHNT and CDR2 YYREEE (reference sequence). This CDR3 spans 14 amino acids. With 7 bases removed from V and 1 base from J, the gap between germline ends came to 14 bases.

CDR3 nucleotides: TGTGCCAGCTCCCCGAGCGTGGGGCCCTCAACTAATGAAAAACTGTTTTTT. Its translation: CASSPSVGPSTNEKLFF. J is TRBJ1-4 and V is TRBV18, with D possibly TRBD1 on 5 matching bases. Trimming left V 6 bases short and J 0 bases short, with 17 bases between. Germline-derived CDR1 and CDR2 are KGHSH and LQKENI. This CDR3 region has 17 residues.

The genes are TRBV2 and TRBJ1-1, with D possibly TRBD1 on 6 matching bases. The CDR3 loop spans 16 amino acids. The germline V and J ends were trimmed by 3 bases and 1 base, with 15 bases remaining between them. CDR1 SNHLY and CDR2 FYNNEI come from the germline V gene. The CDR3 loop is CASSDLLGAGNTEAFF. DNA for the CDR3: TGTGCCAGCAGTGACCTCCTGGGGGCGGGGAACACTGAAGCTTTCTTT. Using reference TRBV2 and TRBJ1-1 for the parts outside the CDR3, the full variable domain is EPEVTQTPSHQVTQMGQEVILRCVPISNHLYFYWYRQILGQKVEFLVSFYNNEISEKSEIFDDQFSVERPDGSNFTLKIRSTKLEDSAMYFCASSDLLGAGNTEAFFGQGTRLTVV.

This clone was detected once. The chain employs TRBV2 and TRBJ2-2, with TRBD2 matching over 10 bases. The CDR3 sequence is 15 residues long. CDR1 and CDR2 from the germline V gene are SNHLY and FYNNEI. V was pared by 2 bases and J by 7 bases, with 4 bases of the junction left unmatched. CDR3 residues: CASSEILAGGGELFF. The CDR3 DNA reads as TGTGCCAGCAGTGAAATTTTAGCGGGAGGCGGGGAGCTGTTTTTT.

The chain employs TRBV18 and TRBJ1-2; 8 bases are a match to TRBD1. The CDR3 covers 15 residues. The junction had 9 bases not matched to a gene; V was cut back by 3 bases and J by 6 bases. Looked up from germline, CDR1 is KGHSH and CDR2 is LQKENI. The CDR3 DNA reads as TGTGCCAGCTCACCGCTGGACAGGGATAAGGATGGCTACACCTTC. Its translation: CASSPLDRDKDGYTF.

The V gene is TRBV7-2, the J gene TRBJ1-4, with D uncertain. CDR1 and CDR2 from the germline V gene are SGHTA and FQGNSA. Trimming stripped 1 base from V and 0 bases from J, with 9 bases between. The CDR3 runs to 16 residues. CDR3 sequence reads: CASSLGALTTNEKLFF. The CDR3, as DNA: TGTGCCAGCAGCTTAGGGGCCCTAACAACTAATGAAAAACTGTTTTTT.

This clone appeared a few times. V and J are TRBV6-5 and TRBJ1-2, with 9 bases fitting TRBD1. The V and J ends lost 10 bases and 2 bases, in that order; junction bases with no gene match: 5. The CDR3 has 13 residues. Germline CDR1 MNHEY, CDR2 SVGAGI. The CDR3 nucleotides are TGTGCCACACAGGGGGCGGCGAACTATGGCTACACCTTC. Amino acids: CATQGAANYGYTF.

This clone was picked up a small number of times. This chain links TRBV5-1 with TRBJ2-2; the D gene is possibly TRBD2 (6 bases). V was shortened by 0 bases and J by 1 base, with 10 bases between the two germline ends. This CDR3 is 16 amino acids long. Germline-derived CDR1 and CDR2 are SGHRS and YFSETQ. CDR3 nucleotides: TGCGCCAGCAGCTTGGTTTTGGGAGGGAACACCGGGGAGCTGTTTTTT. It specifies CASSLVLGGNTGELFF.

The genes are TRBV27 and TRBJ2-7, with TRBD2 as a possible D gene (6 bases). Trimming removed 6 bases at V and 2 bases at J, with 11 bases between. CDR1 MNHEY and CDR2 SMNVEV come from the germline V gene (reference sequence). This CDR3 region has 13 residues. The CDR3 region has the DNA TGTGCCAGCAGCCCCGGACTAACCTACGAGCAGTACGTC. It codes for CASSPGLTYEQYV.

The chain uses TRBV29-1 and TRBJ2-1, with 8 positions matching TRBD1. Trimming took 6 bases from V and 1 from J; bases not matched to a gene: 8. CDR3 length: 15 residues. From germline, CDR1 is SQVTM and CDR2 ANQGSEA. Here the CDR3 reads CSVGGRQGSYNEQFF. The DNA for the CDR3 is TGCAGCGTGGGGGGCCGACAGGGGTCCTACAATGAGCAGTTCTTC.

The genes are TRBV5-6 and TRBJ1-1; D remains ambiguous. The CDR3 totals 13 residues. The V end lost 0 bases, the J end lost 4 bases, and 7 bases lay between the germline ends. CDR1 SGHDT and CDR2 YYEEEE come from the germline V gene. The CDR3 here is CASSLGVITEAFF. For the CDR3, the DNA is TGTGCCAGCAGCTTGGGAGTAATCACTGAAGCTTTCTTT.